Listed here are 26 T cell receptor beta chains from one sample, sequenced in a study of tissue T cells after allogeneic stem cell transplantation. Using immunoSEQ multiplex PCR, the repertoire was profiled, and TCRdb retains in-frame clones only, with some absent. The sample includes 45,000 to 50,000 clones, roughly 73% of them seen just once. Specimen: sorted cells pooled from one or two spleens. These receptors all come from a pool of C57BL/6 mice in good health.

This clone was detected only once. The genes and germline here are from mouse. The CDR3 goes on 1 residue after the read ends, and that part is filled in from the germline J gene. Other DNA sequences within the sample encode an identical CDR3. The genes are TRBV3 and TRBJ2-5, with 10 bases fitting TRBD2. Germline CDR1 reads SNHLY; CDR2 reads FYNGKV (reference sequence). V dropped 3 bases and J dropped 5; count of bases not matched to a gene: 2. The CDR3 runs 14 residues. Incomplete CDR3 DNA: TGTGCCAGCAGCTTCTGGGGGGGCGGAGACACCCAGTAC. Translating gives CASSFWGGGDTQY. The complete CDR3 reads CASSFWGGGDTQYF.

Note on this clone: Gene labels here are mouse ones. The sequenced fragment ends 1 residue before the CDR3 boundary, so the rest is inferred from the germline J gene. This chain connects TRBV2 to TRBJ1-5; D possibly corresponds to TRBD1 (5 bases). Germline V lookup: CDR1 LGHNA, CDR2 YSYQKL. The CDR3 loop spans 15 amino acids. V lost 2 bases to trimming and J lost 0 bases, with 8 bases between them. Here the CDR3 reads CASSQTGNNNQAPLF. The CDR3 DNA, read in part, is TGTGCCAGCAGCCAAACAGGAAATAACAACCAGGCTCCGCTT.

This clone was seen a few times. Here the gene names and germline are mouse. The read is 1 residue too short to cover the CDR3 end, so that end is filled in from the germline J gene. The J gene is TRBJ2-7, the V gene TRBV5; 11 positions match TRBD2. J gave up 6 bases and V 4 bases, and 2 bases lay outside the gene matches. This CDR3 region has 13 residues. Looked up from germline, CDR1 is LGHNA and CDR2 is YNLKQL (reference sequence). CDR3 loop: CASSRDWGFEQYF. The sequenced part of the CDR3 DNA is TGTGCCAGCAGCCGGGACTGGGGGTTTGAACAGTAC.

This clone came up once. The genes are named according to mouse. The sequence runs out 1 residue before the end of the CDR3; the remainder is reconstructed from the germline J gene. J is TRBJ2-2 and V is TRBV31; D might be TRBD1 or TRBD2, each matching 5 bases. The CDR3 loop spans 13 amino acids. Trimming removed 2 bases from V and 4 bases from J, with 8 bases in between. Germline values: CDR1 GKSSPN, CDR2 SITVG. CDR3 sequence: CAWSIGATGQLYF. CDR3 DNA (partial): TGTGCCTGGAGTATAGGGGCCACCGGGCAGCTCTAC.

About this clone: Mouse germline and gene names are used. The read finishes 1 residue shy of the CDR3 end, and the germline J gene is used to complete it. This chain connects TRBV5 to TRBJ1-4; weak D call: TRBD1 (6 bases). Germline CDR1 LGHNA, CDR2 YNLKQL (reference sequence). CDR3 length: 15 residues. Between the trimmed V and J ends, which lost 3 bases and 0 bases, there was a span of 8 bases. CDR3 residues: CASSHGQISNERLFF. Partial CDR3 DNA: TGTGCCAGCAGCCACGGACAGATTTCCAACGAAAGATTATTT.

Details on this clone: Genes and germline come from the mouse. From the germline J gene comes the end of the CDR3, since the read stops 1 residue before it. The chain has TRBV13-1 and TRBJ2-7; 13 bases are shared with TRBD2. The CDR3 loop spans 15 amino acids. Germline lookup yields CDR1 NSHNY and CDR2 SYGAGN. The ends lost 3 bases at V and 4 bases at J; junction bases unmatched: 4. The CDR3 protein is CASSVGLGGRYEQYF. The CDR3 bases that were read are TGTGCCAGCAGTGTCGGACTGGGGGGGCGTTATGAACAGTAC.

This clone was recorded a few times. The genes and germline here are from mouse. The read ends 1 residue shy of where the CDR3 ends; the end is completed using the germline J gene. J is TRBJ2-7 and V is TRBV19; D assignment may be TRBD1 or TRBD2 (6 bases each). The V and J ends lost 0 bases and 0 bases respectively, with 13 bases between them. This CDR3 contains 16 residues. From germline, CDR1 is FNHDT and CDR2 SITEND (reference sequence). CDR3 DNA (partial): TGTGCCAGCAGTATAGAAGTGGGGGCGGGCTCCTATGAACAGTAC. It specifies CASSIEVGAGSYEQY. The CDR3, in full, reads CASSIEVGAGSYEQYF.

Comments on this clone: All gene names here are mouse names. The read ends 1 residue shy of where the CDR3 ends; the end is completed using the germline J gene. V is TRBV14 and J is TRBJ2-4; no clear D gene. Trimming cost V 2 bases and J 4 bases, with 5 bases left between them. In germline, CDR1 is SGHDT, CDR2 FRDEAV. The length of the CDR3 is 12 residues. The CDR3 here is CASSFAENTLYF. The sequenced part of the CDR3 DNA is TGTGCCAGCAGTTTTGCAGAAAACACCTTGTAC.

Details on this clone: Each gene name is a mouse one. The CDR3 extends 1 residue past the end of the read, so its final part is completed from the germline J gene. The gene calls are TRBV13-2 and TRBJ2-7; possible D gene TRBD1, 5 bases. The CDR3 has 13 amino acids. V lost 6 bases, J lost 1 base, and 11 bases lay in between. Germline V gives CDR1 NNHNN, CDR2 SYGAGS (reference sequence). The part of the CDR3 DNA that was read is TGTGCCAGCGCCCGACAGAATTCCTATGAACAGTAC. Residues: CASARQNSYEQY. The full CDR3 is CASARQNSYEQYF.

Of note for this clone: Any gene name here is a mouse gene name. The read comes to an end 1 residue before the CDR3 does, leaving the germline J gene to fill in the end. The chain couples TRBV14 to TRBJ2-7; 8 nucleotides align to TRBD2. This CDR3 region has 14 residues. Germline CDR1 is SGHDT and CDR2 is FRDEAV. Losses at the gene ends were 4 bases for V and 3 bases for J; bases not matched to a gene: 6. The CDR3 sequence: CASSTRTGFYEQYF. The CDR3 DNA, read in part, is TGTGCCAGCAGTACCCGGACTGGGTTCTATGAACAGTAC. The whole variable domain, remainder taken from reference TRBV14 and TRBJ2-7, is EAGVTQSPRYAVLQEGQAVSFWCDPISGHDTLYWYQQPRDQGPQLLVYFRDEAVIDNSQLPSDRFSAVRPKGTNSTLKIQSAKQGDTATYLCASSTRTGFYEQYFGPGTRLTVL.

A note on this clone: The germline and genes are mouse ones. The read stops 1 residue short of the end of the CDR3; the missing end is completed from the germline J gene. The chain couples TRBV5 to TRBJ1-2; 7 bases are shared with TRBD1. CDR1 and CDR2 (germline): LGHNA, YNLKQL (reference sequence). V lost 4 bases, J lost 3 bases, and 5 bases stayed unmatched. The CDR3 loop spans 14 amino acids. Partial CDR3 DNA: TGTGCCAGCAGCCTAGACAGGGTGGACTCCGACTACACC. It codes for CASSLDRVDSDYT. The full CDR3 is CASSLDRVDSDYTF.

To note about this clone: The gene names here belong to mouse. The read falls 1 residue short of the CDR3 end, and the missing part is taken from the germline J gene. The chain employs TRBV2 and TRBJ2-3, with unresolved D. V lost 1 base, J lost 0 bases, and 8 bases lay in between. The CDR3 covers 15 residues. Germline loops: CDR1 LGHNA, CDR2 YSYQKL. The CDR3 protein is CASSQGGSSAETLYF. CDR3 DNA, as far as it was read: TGTGCCAGCAGCCAAGGTGGGTCTAGTGCAGAAACGCTGTAT.

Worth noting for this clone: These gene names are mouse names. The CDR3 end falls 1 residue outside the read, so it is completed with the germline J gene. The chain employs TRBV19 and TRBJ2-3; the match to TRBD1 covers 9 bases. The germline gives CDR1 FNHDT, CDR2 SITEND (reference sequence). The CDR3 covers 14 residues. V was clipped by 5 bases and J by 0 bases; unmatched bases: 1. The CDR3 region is CASRQGASAETLYF. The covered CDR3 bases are TGTGCCAGCAGACAGGGGGCTAGTGCAGAAACGCTGTAT.

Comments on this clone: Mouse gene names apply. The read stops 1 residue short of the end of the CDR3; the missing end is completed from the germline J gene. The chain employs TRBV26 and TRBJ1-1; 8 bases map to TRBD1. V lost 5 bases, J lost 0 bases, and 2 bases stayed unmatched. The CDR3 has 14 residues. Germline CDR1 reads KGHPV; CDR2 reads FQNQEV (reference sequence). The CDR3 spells CASSSDRANTEVFF. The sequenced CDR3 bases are TGTGCCAGCAGTTCGGACAGGGCAAACACAGAAGTCTTC.

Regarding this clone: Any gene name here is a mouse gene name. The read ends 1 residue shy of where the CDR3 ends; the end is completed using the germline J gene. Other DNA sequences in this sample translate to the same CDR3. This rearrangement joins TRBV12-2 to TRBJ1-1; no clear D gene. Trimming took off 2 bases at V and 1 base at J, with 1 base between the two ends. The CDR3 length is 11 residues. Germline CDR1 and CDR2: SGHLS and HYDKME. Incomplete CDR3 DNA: TGTGCCAGCTCTCCGAACACAGAAGTCTTC. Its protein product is CASSPNTEVF. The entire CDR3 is CASSPNTEVFF.

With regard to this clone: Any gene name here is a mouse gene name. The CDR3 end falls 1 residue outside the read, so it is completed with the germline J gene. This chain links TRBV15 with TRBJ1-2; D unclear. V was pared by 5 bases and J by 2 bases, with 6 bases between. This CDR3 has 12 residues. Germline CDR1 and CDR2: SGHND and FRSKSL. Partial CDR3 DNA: TGTGCCAGCAGTGGAGGGAACTCCGACTACACC. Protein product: CASSGGNSDYT. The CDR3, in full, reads CASSGGNSDYTF.

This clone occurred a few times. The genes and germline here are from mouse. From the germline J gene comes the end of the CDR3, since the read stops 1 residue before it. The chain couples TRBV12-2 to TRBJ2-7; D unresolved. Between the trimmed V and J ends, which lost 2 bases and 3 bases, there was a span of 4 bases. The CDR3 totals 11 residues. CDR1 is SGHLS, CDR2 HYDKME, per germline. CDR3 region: CASSQDYEQYF. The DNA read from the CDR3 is TGTGCCAGCTCTCAAGACTATGAACAGTAC.

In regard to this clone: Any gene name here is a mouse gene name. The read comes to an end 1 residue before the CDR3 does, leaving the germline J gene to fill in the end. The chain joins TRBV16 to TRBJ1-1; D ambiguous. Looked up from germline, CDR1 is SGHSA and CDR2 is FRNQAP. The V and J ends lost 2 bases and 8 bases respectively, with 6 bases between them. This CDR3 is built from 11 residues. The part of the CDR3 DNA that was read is TGTGCAAGCAGCTTACCGGGTGAAGTCTTC. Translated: CASSLPGEVF. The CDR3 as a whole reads CASSLPGEVFF.

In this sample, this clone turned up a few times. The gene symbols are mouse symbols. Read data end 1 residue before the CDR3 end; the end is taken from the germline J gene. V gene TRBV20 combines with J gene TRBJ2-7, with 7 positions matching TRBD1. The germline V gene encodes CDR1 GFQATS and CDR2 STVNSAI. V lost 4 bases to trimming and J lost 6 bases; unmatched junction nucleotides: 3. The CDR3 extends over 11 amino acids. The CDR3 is CGATTGIEQYF. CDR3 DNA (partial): TGTGGTGCTACGACAGGGATTGAACAGTAC.

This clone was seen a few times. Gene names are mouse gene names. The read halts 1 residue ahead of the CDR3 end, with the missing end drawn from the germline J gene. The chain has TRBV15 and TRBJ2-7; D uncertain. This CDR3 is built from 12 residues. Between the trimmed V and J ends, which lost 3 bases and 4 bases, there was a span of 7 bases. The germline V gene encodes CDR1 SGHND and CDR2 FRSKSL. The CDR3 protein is CASSFQRYEQYF. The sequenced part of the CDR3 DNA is TGTGCCAGCAGTTTCCAAAGGTATGAACAGTAC.

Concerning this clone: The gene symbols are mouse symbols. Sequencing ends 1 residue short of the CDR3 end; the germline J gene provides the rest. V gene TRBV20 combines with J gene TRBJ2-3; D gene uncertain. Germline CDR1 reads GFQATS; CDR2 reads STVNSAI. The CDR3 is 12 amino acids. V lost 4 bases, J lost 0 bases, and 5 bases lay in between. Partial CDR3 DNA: TGTGGTGCTACGGGGAGTGCAGAAACGCTGTAT. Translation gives CGATGSAETLY. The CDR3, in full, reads CGATGSAETLYF.

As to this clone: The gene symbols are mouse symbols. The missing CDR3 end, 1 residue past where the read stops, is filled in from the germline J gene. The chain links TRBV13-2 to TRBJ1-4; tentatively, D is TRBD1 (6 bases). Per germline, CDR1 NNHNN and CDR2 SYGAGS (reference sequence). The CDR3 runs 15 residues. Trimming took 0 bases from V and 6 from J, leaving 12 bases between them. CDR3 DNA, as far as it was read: TGTGCCAGCGGTGATGGCGGCAGGGGAGACGAAAGATTATTT. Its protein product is CASGDGGRGDERLF. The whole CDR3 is CASGDGGRGDERLFF.

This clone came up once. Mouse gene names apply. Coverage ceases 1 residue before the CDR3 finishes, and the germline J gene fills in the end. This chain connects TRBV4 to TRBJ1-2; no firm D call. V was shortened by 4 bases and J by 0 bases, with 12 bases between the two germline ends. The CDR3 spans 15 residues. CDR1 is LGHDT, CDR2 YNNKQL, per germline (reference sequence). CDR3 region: CASSLAGLPNSDYTF. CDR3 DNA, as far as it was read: TGTGCCAGCAGCTTAGCCGGACTCCCAAACTCCGACTACACC.

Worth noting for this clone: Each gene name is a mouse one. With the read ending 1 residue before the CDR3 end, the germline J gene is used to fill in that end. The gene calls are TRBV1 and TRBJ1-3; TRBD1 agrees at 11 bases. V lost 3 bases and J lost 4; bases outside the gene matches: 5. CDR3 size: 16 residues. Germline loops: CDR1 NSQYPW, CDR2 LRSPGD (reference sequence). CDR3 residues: CTCSAPGTGGGNTLYF. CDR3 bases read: TGCACCTGCAGTGCGCCCGGGACAGGGGGAGGAAATACGCTCTAT. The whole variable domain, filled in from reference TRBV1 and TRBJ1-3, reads VTLLEQNPRWRLVPRGQAVNLRCILKNSQYPWMSWYQQDLQKQLQWLFTLRSPGDKEVKSLPGADYLATRVTDTELRLQVANMSQGRTLYCTCSAPGTGGGNTLYFGEGSRLIVV.

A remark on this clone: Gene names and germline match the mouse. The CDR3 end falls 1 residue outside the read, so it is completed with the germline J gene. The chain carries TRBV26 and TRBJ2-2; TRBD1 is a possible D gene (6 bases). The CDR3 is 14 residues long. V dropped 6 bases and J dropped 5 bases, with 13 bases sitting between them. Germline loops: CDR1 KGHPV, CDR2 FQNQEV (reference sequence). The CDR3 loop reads CASSHRERTGQLYF. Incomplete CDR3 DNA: TGTGCCAGCAGCCACAGGGAGAGGACCGGGCAGCTCTAC.

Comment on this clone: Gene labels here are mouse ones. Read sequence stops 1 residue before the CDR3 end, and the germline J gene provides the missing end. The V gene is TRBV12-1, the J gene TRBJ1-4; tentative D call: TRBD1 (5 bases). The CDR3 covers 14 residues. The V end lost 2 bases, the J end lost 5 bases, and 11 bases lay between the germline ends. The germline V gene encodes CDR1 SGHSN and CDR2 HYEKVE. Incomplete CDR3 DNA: TGTGCCAGCTCTCCTGGGGCGGGAAACGAAAGATTATTT. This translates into CASSPGAGNERLF. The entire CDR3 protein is CASSPGAGNERLFF.